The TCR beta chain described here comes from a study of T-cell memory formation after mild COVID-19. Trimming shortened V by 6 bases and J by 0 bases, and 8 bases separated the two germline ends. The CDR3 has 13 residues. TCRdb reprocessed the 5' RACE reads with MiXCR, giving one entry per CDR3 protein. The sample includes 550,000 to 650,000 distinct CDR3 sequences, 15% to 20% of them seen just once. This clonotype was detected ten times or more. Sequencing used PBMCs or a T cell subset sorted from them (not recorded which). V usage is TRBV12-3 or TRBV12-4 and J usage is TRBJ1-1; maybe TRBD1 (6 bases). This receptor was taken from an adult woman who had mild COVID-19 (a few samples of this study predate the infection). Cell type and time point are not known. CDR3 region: CASRGAVNTEAFF. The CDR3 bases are TGTGCCAGCAGGGGGGCAGTGAACACTGAAGCTTTCTTT.